This T cell receptor (beta chain) was recorded in a study of blood T cell repertoires in COVID-19. Whole-study context: The cDNA or gDNA used as material had been derived from T cells, B-cell-depleted T cells, or PBMCs.

Authors' data handling: Scientists estimated how many nucleated cells there were by amplifying reference gene primers. Measured with immunoSEQ multiplex PCR; TCRdb has only the in-frame clones, and not every one. V and J calls and clone size are as listed in that table; D and trimming were resolved from the DNA. Of roughly 140,000 clones in the sample, approximately 80% were seen once. V dropped 4 bases and J dropped 3; count of bases not matched to a gene: 6. CDR3 size: 15 residues. The germline gives CDR1 LNHNV, CDR2 YYDKDF (reference sequence). The rearrangement uses TRBV15 and TRBJ1-1, with 9 bases lining up with TRBD1. What was sequenced was peripheral blood. This TCR came from a human donor in a cohort sampled during active COVID-19. CDR3 nucleotide sequence: TGTGCCACCAGCAACAGGGACAGGGTCTACACTGAAGCTTTCTTT. Translating it yields CATSNRDRVYTEAFF.